The 14 T cell receptor beta chains listed next were all sequenced from one sample in a study of cytomegalovirus exposure and HLA in healthy donors. Researchers ran the PCR with 60 Vbeta and 13 Jbeta primers. Measured with immunoSEQ multiplex PCR; TCRdb has only the in-frame clones, and not every one. The sample records roughly 170,000 clones, roughly 78% being singletons. The sequenced sample was PBMCs. The receptors originated from a woman aged 50 to 60 in good health and CMV-seropositive.

V usage is TRBV5-1 and J usage is TRBJ2-7; D gene ambiguous. Germline V gives CDR1 SGHRS, CDR2 YFSETQ. CDR3 size: 13 residues. Trimming pared 4 bases from V and 4 bases from J, leaving 12 bases between. As DNA, the CDR3 is TGCGCCAGCAGCCCGTACAGTGGGTACGAGCAGTACTTC. This gives the protein CASSPYSGYEQYF.

The genes are TRBV18 and TRBJ2-1; D remains ambiguous. CDR1 and CDR2 from the germline V gene are KGHSH and LQKENI. CDR3 length equals 14 residues. Trimming removed 3 bases from V and 6 bases from J, with 12 bases in between. This CDR3 is CASSPSSLSNEQFF. As DNA, the CDR3 is TGTGCCAGCTCACCGAGTAGTTTAAGCAATGAGCAGTTCTTC.

The J gene is TRBJ1-1, the V gene TRBV14; 7 bases are a match to TRBD1. Germline lookup yields CDR1 SGHDN and CDR2 FVKESK. The CDR3 runs 16 residues. After removal of 3 bases from V and 3 bases from J, the junction contained 10 bases not matched to a gene. The CDR3 coding sequence is TGTGCCAGCAGCCACATAATCAGGGGGTTGGACACTGAAGCTTTCTTT. Translation: CASSHIIRGLDTEAFF.

V is TRBV5-6 and J is TRBJ2-5, with a tentative D call TRBD1 (6 bases). In germline, CDR1 is SGHDT, CDR2 YYEEEE. The CDR3 has 15 amino acids. V shed 0 bases and J shed 4 bases, with 13 bases lying between them. In nucleotides, the CDR3 is TGTGCCAGCAGCTTGGCCGGGGACACCAGAGAGACCCAGTACTTC. This codes for CASSLAGDTRETQYF.

Details on this clone: The CDR3 carries no conserved terminal phenylalanine or tryptophan, so it likely arises from a read error. No DNA is shown, since the ends of the CDR3 on it are uncertain; the CDR3 is the one TCRdb lists. The rearrangement joins TRBV6-1 to TRBJ2-4; TRBD1 is the table's D call, not checked against the DNA. 14 amino acids form the CDR3, both terminal residues included. Germline lookup yields CDR1 MNHNS and CDR2 SASEGT. CDR3 region: CASSEQAGENIQSS.

The chain recombines TRBV18 with TRBJ1-5, with D tentatively TRBD1 (5 bases). The germline CDR1 and CDR2 sequences are KGHSH and LQKENI. This CDR3 has 14 residues. With 2 bases removed from V and 6 bases from J, the gap between germline ends came to 11 bases. The CDR3 sequence: CASSPSRGSQPQHF. Here the CDR3 DNA reads TGTGCCAGCTCACCATCGCGGGGCAGTCAGCCCCAGCATTTT.

The chain uses TRBV4-1 and TRBJ1-6; D gene ambiguous. This CDR3 is built from 17 residues. V dropped 0 bases and J dropped 5 bases, with 14 bases sitting between them. Germline values: CDR1 MGHRA, CDR2 YSYEKL. The DNA for the CDR3 is TGCGCCAGCAGCCAAGATTCGACGAGGGCAGATAATTCACCCCTCCACTTT. It encodes CASSQDSTRADNSPLHF.

J is TRBJ1-3 and V is TRBV4-1; D may be TRBD1 (5 bases). This CDR3 is 15 amino acids long. Trimming removed 4 bases at V and 1 base at J, with 11 bases between. Germline CDR1 is MGHRA and CDR2 is YSYEKL. CDR3 DNA sequence: TGCGCCAGCAGCCGAACGGGACTGTCTGGAAACACCATATATTTT. Translation gives CASSRTGLSGNTIYF.

This clone appeared a single time. The chain joins TRBV5-1 to TRBJ2-7; D is possibly TRBD1 (6 bases). V was cut by 0 bases and J by 3 bases, with 19 bases left in between. This CDR3 has 17 amino acids. The V gene's germline CDR1 is SGHRS and CDR2 YFSETQ. The CDR3 bases are TGCGCCAGCAGCTTGGGGGTGAGGAGGACAGTCTTCTACGAGCAGTACTTC. It translates to CASSLGVRRTVFYEQYF.

This chain uses TRBV19 with TRBJ1-4; D gene unclear. Germline values: CDR1 LNHDA, CDR2 SQIVND (reference sequence). The V end lost 3 bases, the J end lost 7 bases, and 12 bases lay between the germline ends. This CDR3 comprises 14 residues. CDR3 amino acids: CASSMAGMGEKLFF. In DNA form, the CDR3 reads TGTGCCAGTAGTATGGCGGGGATGGGTGAAAAACTGTTTTTT.

The table lists this clone with a count of one. The chain employs TRBV10-2 and TRBJ2-4, with 7 bases lining up with TRBD1. Germline CDR1 WSHSY, CDR2 SAAADI. Trimming removed 2 bases from V and 0 bases from J; junction bases left unmatched: 1. The CDR3 length is 15 residues. Written as DNA, the CDR3 is TGCGCCAGCAGTGAGACAGGGGTAGCCAAAAACATTCAGTACTTC. Protein product: CASSETGVAKNIQYF.

The chain employs TRBV2 and TRBJ2-5, with 10 bases lining up with TRBD2. This CDR3 region has 16 residues. Germline V gene data show CDR1 as SNHLY and CDR2 as FYNNEI. J was trimmed by 4 bases and V by 4 bases; bases with no gene match: 9. The CDR3 coding sequence is TGTGCCAGCAGTGGGCAAGCGGGGGGGTCCCGAGAGACCCAGTACTTC. Its protein product is CASSGQAGGSRETQYF. Full variable domain (missing parts from reference TRBV2 and TRBJ2-5): EPEVTQTPSHQVTQMGQEVILRCVPISNHLYFYWYRQILGQKVEFLVSFYNNEISEKSEIFDDQFSVERPDGSNFTLKIRSTKLEDSAMYFCASSGQAGGSRETQYFGPGTRLLVL.

The chain uses TRBV6-5 and TRBJ2-5; 12 positions agree with TRBD2. Germline V CDR1 and CDR2: MNHEY, SVGAGI. V trimming: 5 bases; J trimming: 5 bases; junction bases outside the gene matches: 6. The CDR3 is 15 amino acids. CDR3 bases: TGTGCCAGCAGTACTAGCGGGGGGAGAGTGGAGACCCAGTACTTC. It specifies CASSTSGGRVETQYF.

The chain uses TRBV6-1 and TRBJ1-5; unclear D gene. Germline loops: CDR1 MNHNS, CDR2 SASEGT. The CDR3 consists of 13 residues. V lost 5 bases and J lost 0, with 5 bases in between. CDR3 DNA: TGTGCCAGCAGTTTCAATAGCAATCAGCCCCAGCATTTT. This codes for CASSFNSNQPQHF.